A single TCR beta chain is shown here with its context. Per-sample yields of isolated PBMCs were at least 6 million. The authors ran a second PCR of 7 to 11 cycles using a sample-barcoded 5' primer and a J-beta primer mix. TCRdb reprocessed the 5' RACE reads with MiXCR, giving one entry per CDR3 protein. The top ten hold 10% to 15% of the sample, which has approximately 810,000 distinct CDR3 sequences, under 40% seen once. The CDR3 runs 16 residues. The junction had 5 bases not matched to a gene; V was cut back by 1 base and J by 0 bases. Per germline, CDR1 DFQATT and CDR2 SNEGSKA (reference sequence). This sample was taken from a study of blood T cells in healthy people across ages.

The sample consisted of blood. This TCR came from a man aged 18 to 30 in good health. This chain uses TRBV20-1 with TRBJ2-3; TRBD2 matches at 9 bases. The DNA of the CDR3 is TGCAGTGCTAGAGGCCCCACTAGCGGGAGCACAGATACGCAGTATTTT. It specifies CSARGPTSGSTDTQYF.